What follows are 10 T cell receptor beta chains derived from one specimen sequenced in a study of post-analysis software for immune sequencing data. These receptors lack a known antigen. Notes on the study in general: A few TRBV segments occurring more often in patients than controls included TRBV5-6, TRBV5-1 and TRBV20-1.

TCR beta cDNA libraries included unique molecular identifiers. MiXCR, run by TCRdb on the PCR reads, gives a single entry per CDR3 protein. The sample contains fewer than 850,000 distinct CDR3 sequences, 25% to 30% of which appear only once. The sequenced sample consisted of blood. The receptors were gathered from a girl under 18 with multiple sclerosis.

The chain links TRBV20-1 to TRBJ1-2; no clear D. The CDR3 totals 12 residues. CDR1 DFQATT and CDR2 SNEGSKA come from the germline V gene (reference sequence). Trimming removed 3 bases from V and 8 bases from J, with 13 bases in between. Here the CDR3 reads CSASKDRGGYTF. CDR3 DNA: TGCAGTGCTAGTAAGGATCGCGGCGGCTACACCTTC.

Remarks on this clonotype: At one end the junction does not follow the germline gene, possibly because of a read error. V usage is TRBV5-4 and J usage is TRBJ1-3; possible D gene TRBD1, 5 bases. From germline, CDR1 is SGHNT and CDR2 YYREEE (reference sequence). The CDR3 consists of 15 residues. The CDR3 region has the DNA TGTGCCAGCAGCCGTAAGGGGCCATCTGGAAACACCGTATATTTT. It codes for CASSRKGPSGNTVYF. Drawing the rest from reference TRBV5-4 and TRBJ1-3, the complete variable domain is ETGVTQSPTHLIKTRGQQVTLRCSSQSGHNTVSWYQQALGQGPQFIFQYYREEENGRGNFPPRFSGLQFPNYSSELNVNALELDDSALYLCASSRKGPSGNTVYFGEGSWLTVV.

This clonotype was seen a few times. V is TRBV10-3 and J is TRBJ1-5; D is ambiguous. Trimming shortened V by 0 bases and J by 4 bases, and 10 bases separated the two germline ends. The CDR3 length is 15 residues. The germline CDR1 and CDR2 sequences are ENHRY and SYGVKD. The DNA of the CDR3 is TGTGCCATCAGTGAGTCAGGCGAGGGTAATCAGCCCCAGCATTTT. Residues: CAISESGEGNQPQHF.

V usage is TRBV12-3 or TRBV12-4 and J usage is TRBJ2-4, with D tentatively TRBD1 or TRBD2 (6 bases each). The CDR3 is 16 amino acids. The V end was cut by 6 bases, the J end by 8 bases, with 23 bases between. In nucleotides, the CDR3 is TGTGCCAGCAGCCCTACCGGGACATCGGAGCGGGACATTCAGTACTTC. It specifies CASSPTGTSERDIQYF.

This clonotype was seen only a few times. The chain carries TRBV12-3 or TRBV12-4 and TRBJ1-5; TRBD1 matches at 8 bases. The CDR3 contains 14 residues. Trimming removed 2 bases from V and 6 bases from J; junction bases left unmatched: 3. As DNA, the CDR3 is TGTGCCAGCAGTTTATCAGGGGGCTCTCAGCCCCAGCATTTT. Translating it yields CASSLSGGSQPQHF.

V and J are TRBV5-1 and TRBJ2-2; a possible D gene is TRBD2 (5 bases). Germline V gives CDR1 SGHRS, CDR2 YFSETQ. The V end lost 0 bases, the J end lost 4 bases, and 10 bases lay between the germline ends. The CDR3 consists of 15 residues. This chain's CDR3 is CASSLAGKGTGELFF. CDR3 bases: TGCGCCAGCAGCTTGGCGGGGAAAGGCACCGGGGAGCTGTTTTTT.

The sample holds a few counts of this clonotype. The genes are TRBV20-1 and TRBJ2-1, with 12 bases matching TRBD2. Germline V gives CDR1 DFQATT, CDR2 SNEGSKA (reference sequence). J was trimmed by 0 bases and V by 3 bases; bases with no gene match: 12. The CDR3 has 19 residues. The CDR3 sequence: CSASYGASGRESSYNEQFF. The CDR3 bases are TGCAGTGCTAGTTATGGGGCTAGCGGGAGGGAGAGCTCCTACAATGAGCAGTTCTTC.

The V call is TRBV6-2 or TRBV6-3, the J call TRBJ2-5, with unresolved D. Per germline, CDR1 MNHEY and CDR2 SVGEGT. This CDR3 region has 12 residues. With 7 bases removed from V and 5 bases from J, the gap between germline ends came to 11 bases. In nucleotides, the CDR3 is TGTGCCAGCACCGCTGCGGAGGAGACCCAGTACTTC. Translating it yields CASTAAEETQYF.

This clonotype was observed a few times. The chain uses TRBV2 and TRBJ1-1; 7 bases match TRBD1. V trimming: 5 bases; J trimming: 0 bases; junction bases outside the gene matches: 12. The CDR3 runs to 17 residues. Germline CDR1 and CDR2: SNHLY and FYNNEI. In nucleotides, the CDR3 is TGTGCCAGCAGTCCACCCTACGGACAGGAGATGAACACTGAAGCTTTCTTT. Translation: CASSPPYGQEMNTEAFF.

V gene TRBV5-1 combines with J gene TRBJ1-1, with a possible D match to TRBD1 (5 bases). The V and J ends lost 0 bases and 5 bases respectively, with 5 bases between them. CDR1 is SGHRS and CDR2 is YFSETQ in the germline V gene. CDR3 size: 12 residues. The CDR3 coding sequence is TGCGCCAGCAGCTTGGGACAGACTGAAGCTTTCTTT. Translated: CASSLGQTEAFF.